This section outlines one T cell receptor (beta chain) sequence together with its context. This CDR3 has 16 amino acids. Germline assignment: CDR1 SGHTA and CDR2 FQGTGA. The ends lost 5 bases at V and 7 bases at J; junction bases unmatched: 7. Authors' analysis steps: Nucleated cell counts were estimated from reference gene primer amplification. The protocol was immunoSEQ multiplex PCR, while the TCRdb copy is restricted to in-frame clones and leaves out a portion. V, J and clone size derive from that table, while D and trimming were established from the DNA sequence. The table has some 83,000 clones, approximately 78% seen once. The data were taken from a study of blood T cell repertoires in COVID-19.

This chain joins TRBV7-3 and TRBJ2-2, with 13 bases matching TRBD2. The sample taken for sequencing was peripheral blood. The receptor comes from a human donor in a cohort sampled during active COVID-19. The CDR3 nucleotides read TGTGCCAGCAGCCCAACTAGCGGGGGGGCTGACGGGGAGCTGTTTTTT. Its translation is CASSPTSGGADGELFF.